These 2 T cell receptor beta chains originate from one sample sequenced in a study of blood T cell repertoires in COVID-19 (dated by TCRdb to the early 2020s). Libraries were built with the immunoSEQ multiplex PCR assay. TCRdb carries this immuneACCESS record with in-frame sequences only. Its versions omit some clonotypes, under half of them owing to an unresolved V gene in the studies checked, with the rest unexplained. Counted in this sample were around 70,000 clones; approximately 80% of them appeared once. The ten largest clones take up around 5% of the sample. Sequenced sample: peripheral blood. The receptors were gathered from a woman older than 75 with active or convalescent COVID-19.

Written as DNA, the CDR3 is TGTGCCAGCAGCCCAATAGGGAGAGGGATGAACACTGAAGCTTTCTTT. Protein: CASSPIGRGMNTEAFF. The chain employs TRBV28 and TRBJ1-1; D remains ambiguous. CDR1 and CDR2 (germline): MDHEN, SYDVKM. V was pared by 6 bases and J by 0 bases, with 17 bases between. The CDR3 extends over 16 amino acids.

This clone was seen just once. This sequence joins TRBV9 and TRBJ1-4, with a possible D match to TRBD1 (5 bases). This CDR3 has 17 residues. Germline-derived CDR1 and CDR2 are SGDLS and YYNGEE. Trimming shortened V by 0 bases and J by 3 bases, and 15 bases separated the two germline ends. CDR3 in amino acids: CASSVGREGSANEKLFF. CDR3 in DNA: TGTGCCAGCAGCGTAGGCAGGGAAGGTTCGGCTAATGAAAAACTGTTTTTT.